The 28 T cell receptor beta chains below were found in one sample sequenced in a study of blood T cells in healthy people across ages. Next came a second PCR, run for about 6 to 12 cycles, which used a sample-barcoded 5' primer along with a J-beta primer mix. TCRdb passed the 5' RACE reads through MiXCR, listing each CDR3 protein once. The profile shows about 1.6 million distinct CDR3 sequences, around 35% of them singletons. The sequenced material came from blood. The receptors derive from a woman in her twenties or thirties in good health.

This chain joins TRBV20-1 and TRBJ1-1; D is possibly TRBD1 (6 bases). CDR3 size: 14 residues. Trimming cost V 3 bases and J 0 bases, with 11 bases left between them. Germline V gene data show CDR1 as DFQATT and CDR2 as SNEGSKA (reference sequence). This chain's CDR3 is CSASDRRMNTEAFF. DNA of the CDR3: TGCAGTGCTAGTGACAGGAGAATGAACACTGAAGCTTTCTTT.

This clonotype was observed a handful of times. V usage is TRBV29-1 and J usage is TRBJ2-3; no firm D call. V was cut by 3 bases and J by 5 bases, with 12 bases left in between. Germline values: CDR1 SQVTM, CDR2 ANQGSEA. The CDR3 length is 13 residues. The CDR3 nucleotides are TGCAGCGTTGACGTCCGGATAGGAGATACGCAGTATTTT. Translating gives CSVDVRIGDTQYF.

The chain carries TRBV5-1 and TRBJ2-7; D may be TRBD2 (6 bases). The V end was cut by 5 bases, the J end by 0 bases, with 12 bases between. Germline V CDR1 and CDR2: SGHRS, YFSETQ. CDR3 size: 14 residues. The CDR3 DNA reads TGCGCCAGCAGGGAGGAGGGCCTCTCCTACGAGCAGTACTTC. It is translated as CASREEGLSYEQYF.

The table lists this clonotype with a few counts. V usage is TRBV7-2 and J usage is TRBJ2-7; maybe TRBD2 (6 bases). Per germline, CDR1 SGHTA and CDR2 FQGNSA. The V gene lost 6 bases and the J gene lost 5 bases, with 20 bases spanning the gap. CDR3 length: 15 amino acids. The CDR3 bases are TGTGCCAGCAGACTAGGGTGGGGACTTCATAACGAGCAGTACTTC. Protein sequence: CASRLGWGLHNEQYF.

This clonotype was seen more than once but under ten times. The V gene is TRBV28, the J gene TRBJ2-5; unclear D gene. Germline CDR1 and CDR2: MDHEN and SYDVKM. The CDR3 is 15 residues long. The V gene lost 4 bases and the J gene lost 3 bases, with 15 bases spanning the gap. The CDR3 reads CASSSSDLGKETQYF. CDR3 DNA sequence: TGTGCCAGCAGTTCTTCCGATTTAGGGAAAGAGACCCAGTACTTC.

This clonotype was seen only a few times. J is TRBJ2-1 and V is TRBV20-1; D remains ambiguous. V lost 2 bases, J lost 0 bases, and 11 bases lay in between. CDR1 is DFQATT and CDR2 is SNEGSKA in the germline V gene (reference sequence). The CDR3 runs to 15 residues. CDR3 loop: CSARPRPSSYNEQFF. CDR3 coding DNA: TGCAGTGCTAGACCCAGGCCTAGCTCCTACAATGAGCAGTTCTTC.

This rearrangement joins TRBV9 to TRBJ1-2; D is unresolved. The CDR3 extends over 12 amino acids. V dropped 4 bases and J dropped 8 bases, with 12 bases sitting between them. The germline V gene encodes CDR1 SGDLS and CDR2 YYNGEE. The DNA of the CDR3 is TGTGCCAGCAGCCCCGTGGAGGACGGCTACACCTTC. The encoded protein is CASSPVEDGYTF.

This clonotype was seen many times. This chain connects TRBV5-6 to TRBJ2-5; D gene ambiguous. Per germline, CDR1 SGHDT and CDR2 YYEEEE. The germline V and J ends were trimmed by 5 bases and 5 bases, with 7 bases remaining between them. This CDR3 is 11 amino acids long. The CDR3 reads CASSFDETQYF. The CDR3 DNA reads as TGTGCCAGCAGTTTTGATGAGACCCAGTACTTC.

This clonotype was seen only a few times. The chain carries TRBV12-3 or TRBV12-4 and TRBJ2-7, with TRBD1 matching 7 bases. This CDR3 spans 16 amino acids. J lost 4 bases, V lost 2 bases, and 11 bases had no gene match. The CDR3 loop is CASSLPPSTGEYEQYF. CDR3 coding DNA: TGTGCCAGCAGTTTACCCCCAAGTACAGGGGAATACGAGCAGTACTTC.

A few counts support this clonotype. The genes are TRBV6-2 or TRBV6-3 and TRBJ2-7, with TRBD2 matching 9 bases. The CDR3 totals 16 residues. V shed 2 bases and J 2 bases; nucleotides not matched to a gene: 7. The germline V gene has CDR1 MNHEY and CDR2 SVGEGT. This chain's CDR3 is CASSYGSSGKTYEQYF. DNA for the CDR3: TGTGCCAGCAGTTACGGGTCTAGCGGGAAAACCTACGAGCAGTACTTC.

V and J are TRBV20-1 and TRBJ1-1; 7 nucleotides line up with TRBD1. Unmatched junction bases numbered 10, after V lost 3 bases and J lost 3 bases. Germline V gene data show CDR1 as DFQATT and CDR2 as SNEGSKA (reference sequence). This CDR3 has 15 residues. The CDR3 nucleotides read TGCAGTGCTAGCCCCTCAACAGGGGTCGACACTGAAGCTTTCTTT. The encoded protein is CSASPSTGVDTEAFF.

In this sample, this clonotype turned up a few times. This rearrangement joins TRBV19 to TRBJ2-1; tentative D call: TRBD2 (6 bases). The CDR3 is 16 amino acids. Germline CDR1 is LNHDA and CDR2 is SQIVND (reference sequence). The V end lost 2 bases, the J end lost 7 bases, and 18 bases lay between the germline ends. The CDR3 sequence is CASSIISGGFGNEQFF. DNA for the CDR3: TGTGCCAGTAGTATAATTTCCGGGGGTTTTGGGAATGAGCAGTTCTTC. Full variable domain (missing parts from reference TRBV19 and TRBJ2-1): DGGITQSPKYLFRKEGQNVTLSCEQNLNHDAMYWYRQDPGQGLRLIYYSQIVNDFQKGDIAEGYSVSREKKESFPLTVTSAQKNPTAFYLCASSIISGGFGNEQFFGPGTRLTVL.

This clonotype was counted ten times or more. This rearrangement joins TRBV7-2 to TRBJ2-5; no definite D call. CDR3 length equals 11 residues. The ends were cut back, 6 bases at V and 5 bases at J, with 7 bases in the middle. Germline V lookup: CDR1 SGHTA, CDR2 FQGNSA. The CDR3: CASRVRETQYF. The CDR3 bases are TGTGCCAGCAGAGTCCGGGAGACCCAGTACTTC.

The V gene is TRBV28, the J gene TRBJ2-1, with D possibly matching TRBD2 (5 bases). Between the trimmed V and J ends, which lost 10 bases and 5 bases, there was a span of 12 bases. The germline V gene encodes CDR1 MDHEN and CDR2 SYDVKM. This CDR3 region has 12 residues. The CDR3 nucleotides are TGTGCCACCGGGAAGTTCGACAATGAGCAGTTCTTC. Translation gives CATGKFDNEQFF.

The chain carries TRBV10-3 and TRBJ1-1; D is possibly TRBD1 (5 bases). The CDR3 extends over 13 amino acids. V lost 6 bases and J lost 4, with 12 bases in between. Germline V gives CDR1 ENHRY, CDR2 SYGVKD. CDR3 in amino acids: CAISQGSGTEAFF. The CDR3, as DNA: TGTGCCATCAGCCAGGGTTCAGGCACTGAAGCTTTCTTT.

This clonotype was found a few times. The rearrangement joins TRBV7-9 to TRBJ2-1, with D perhaps TRBD1 (5 bases). The CDR3 has 19 amino acids. The germline V gene has CDR1 SEHNR and CDR2 FQNEAQ (reference sequence). The germline V and J ends were trimmed by 1 base and 3 bases, with 22 bases remaining between them. The CDR3 DNA sequence: TGTGCCAGCAGCTTAGGGAGACAGAGCCCAGAAGCTTTCTACAATGAGCAGTTCTTC. The encoded protein is CASSLGRQSPEAFYNEQFF.

V and J are TRBV27 and TRBJ2-1, with TRBD2 identical over 11 bases. Germline V lookup: CDR1 MNHEY, CDR2 SMNVEV (reference sequence). The CDR3 sequence is 17 residues long. The J segment lost 6 bases and the V segment lost 9 bases, leaving 16 bases of the junction unmatched. CDR3 residues: CASLRLAGTPAGNEQFF. For the CDR3, the DNA is TGTGCCAGTCTCAGACTAGCGGGAACCCCGGCGGGCAATGAGCAGTTCTTC.

The table lists this clonotype with a few counts. This sequence joins TRBV20-1 and TRBJ2-1; 9 nucleotides match TRBD2. The trim removed 3 bases at V and 2 bases at J, leaving 14 bases unmatched. Germline CDR1 DFQATT, CDR2 SNEGSKA (reference sequence). This CDR3 has 18 residues. The CDR3 DNA reads as TGCAGTGCTAGGCCGGGACTGGCGGGAGGGATCGCCTACAATGAGCAGTTCTTC. Protein product: CSARPGLAGGIAYNEQFF.

The chain is built from TRBV18 and TRBJ2-1; 8 bases are a match to TRBD2. V lost 4 bases to trimming and J lost 5 bases; unmatched junction nucleotides: 10. CDR1 KGHSH and CDR2 LQKENI come from the germline V gene. The CDR3 consists of 16 residues. CDR3 bases: TGTGCCAGCTCACGGCAAACGGGACTAGGAAACAATGAGCAGTTCTTC. Protein product: CASSRQTGLGNNEQFF.

This clonotype came up many times. The chain links TRBV9 to TRBJ2-5, with D perhaps TRBD2 (5 bases). Germline V gene lookup returns CDR1 SGDLS and CDR2 YYNGEE. Trimming took 4 bases from V and 4 from J, leaving 23 bases between them. This CDR3 has 17 amino acids. In DNA form, the CDR3 reads TGTGCCAGCAGCCACGACCCACGGGCAAGCGGCGGAGAGACCCAGTACTTC. It yields the protein CASSHDPRASGGETQYF.

This clonotype has a handful of counts. This CDR3 is CASSSGEYYEQYF. The CDR3 coding sequence is TGCGCCAGCAGCTCCGGAGAATACTACGAGCAGTACTTC. V and J are TRBV5-1 and TRBJ2-7; D remains unclear. The V gene lost 3 bases and the J gene lost 3 bases, with 10 bases spanning the gap. CDR3 length: 13 amino acids. Germline lookup yields CDR1 SGHRS and CDR2 YFSETQ.

As for this clonotype: One end of the junction is discordant with germline, which a read error may explain. The rearrangement uses TRBV7-6 and TRBJ2-3; D is perhaps TRBD1 or TRBD2 (7 bases each). The CDR3 extends over 15 amino acids. Germline V gene lookup returns CDR1 SGHVS and CDR2 FNYEAQ. CDR3 nucleotide sequence: TGTGCCAGCAGCTTAGCAGGGGGAGGGACAGATGCGCAGTATTTT. Protein: CASSLAGGGTDAQYF.

This clonotype was counted only a few times. V and J are TRBV20-1 and TRBJ1-5, with 7 nucleotides matching TRBD1. There are 14 residues in the CDR3. The junction had 3 bases not matched to a gene; V was cut back by 0 bases and J by 4 bases. Germline-derived CDR1 and CDR2 are DFQATT and SNEGSKA (reference sequence). The CDR3 DNA sequence: TGCAGTGCTAGAGAACGGACAGGAAATCAGCCCCAGCATTTT. This gives the protein CSARERTGNQPQHF.

This clonotype was observed a few times. The rearrangement uses TRBV7-8 and TRBJ1-1, with D maybe TRBD1 (6 bases). Germline loops: CDR1 SGHVS, CDR2 FQNEAQ. The CDR3 extends over 14 amino acids. V was trimmed by 5 bases and J by 4 bases, leaving 14 bases between them. The CDR3 region is CASSQFSRGTEAFF. DNA for the CDR3: TGTGCCAGCAGCCAATTTTCCAGGGGCACTGAAGCTTTCTTT.

This clonotype came up a few times. The rearrangement uses TRBV5-1 and TRBJ2-4, with a possible D match to TRBD2 (7 bases). The DNA end is a closer match to TRBJ2-7, so the J assignment may be wrong. Germline V lookup: CDR1 SGHRS, CDR2 YFSETQ. The CDR3 spans 14 residues. CDR3 in amino acids: CASSFHREGYEQYF. CDR3 coding DNA: TGCGCCAGCAGCTTTCACAGGGAGGGGTACGAGCAGTACTTC.

On this clonotype: Since no conserved phenylalanine or tryptophan closes the CDR3, a read error is the likely cause. The V and J genes are TRBV12-3 or TRBV12-4 and TRBJ2-5; D is perhaps TRBD2 (6 bases). The CDR3 contains 14 residues. V lost 3 bases, J lost 7 bases, and 15 bases lay in between. The CDR3 protein is CASSFAGREGTQYV. The CDR3 DNA sequence: TGTGCCAGCAGTTTTGCCGGGAGAGAGGGGACCCAGTACGTC.

The V gene is TRBV10-1, the J gene TRBJ2-7; D assignment may be TRBD1 or TRBD2 (5 bases each). Trimming took 0 bases from V and 6 from J, leaving 21 bases between them. The CDR3 runs 17 residues. Germline V gene data show CDR1 as WNHNN and CDR2 as SYGVQD (reference sequence). CDR3 DNA: TGCGCCAGCAGTGAGTCGGGGCGAGGACTTCCGGCGACCGAGCAGTACTTC. It specifies CASSESGRGLPATEQYF.

The chain links TRBV20-1 to TRBJ2-3, with D possibly TRBD1 on 5 matching bases. With 0 bases removed from V and 4 bases from J, the gap between germline ends came to 8 bases. Looked up from germline, CDR1 is DFQATT and CDR2 is SNEGSKA (reference sequence). The length of the CDR3 is 13 residues. CDR3 loop: CSAREQGPDTQYF. The CDR3 region has the DNA TGCAGTGCTAGAGAGCAGGGCCCAGATACGCAGTATTTT.